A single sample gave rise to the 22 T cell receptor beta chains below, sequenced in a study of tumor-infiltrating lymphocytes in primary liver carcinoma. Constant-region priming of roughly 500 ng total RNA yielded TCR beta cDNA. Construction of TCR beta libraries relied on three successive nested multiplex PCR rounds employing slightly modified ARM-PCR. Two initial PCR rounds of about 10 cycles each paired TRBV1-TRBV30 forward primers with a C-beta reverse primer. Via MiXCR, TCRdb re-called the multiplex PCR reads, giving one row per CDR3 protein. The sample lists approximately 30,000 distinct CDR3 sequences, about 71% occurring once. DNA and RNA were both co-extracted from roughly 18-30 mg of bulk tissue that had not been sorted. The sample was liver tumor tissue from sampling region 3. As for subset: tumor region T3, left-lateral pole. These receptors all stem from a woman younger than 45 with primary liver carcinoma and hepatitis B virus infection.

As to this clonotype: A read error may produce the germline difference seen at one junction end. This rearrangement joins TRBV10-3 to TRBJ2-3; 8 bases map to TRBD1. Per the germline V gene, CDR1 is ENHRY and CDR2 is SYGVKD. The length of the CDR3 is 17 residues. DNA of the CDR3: TGTACCATCAGTGAGACAGACAGGGGTTCTTGGACAGATACGCAGTACTTT. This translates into CTISETDRGSWTDTQYF.

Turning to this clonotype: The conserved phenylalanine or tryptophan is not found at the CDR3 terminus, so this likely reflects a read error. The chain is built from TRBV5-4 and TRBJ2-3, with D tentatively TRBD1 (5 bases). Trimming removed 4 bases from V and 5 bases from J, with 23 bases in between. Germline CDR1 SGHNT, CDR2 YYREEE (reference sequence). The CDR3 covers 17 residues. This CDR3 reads CASSVDGHPSPIDTQYS. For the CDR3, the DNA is TGTGCCAGCAGCGTAGACGGACACCCTTCACCCATAGATACGCAGTATTCT.

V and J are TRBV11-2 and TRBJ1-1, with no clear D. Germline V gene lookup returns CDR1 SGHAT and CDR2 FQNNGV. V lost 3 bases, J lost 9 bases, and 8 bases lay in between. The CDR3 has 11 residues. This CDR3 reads CASSLGSKAFF. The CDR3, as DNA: TGTGCCAGCAGCTTGGGTAGTAAAGCTTTCTTT. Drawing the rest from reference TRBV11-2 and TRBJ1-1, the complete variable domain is EAGVAQSPRYKIIEKRQSVAFWCNPISGHATLYWYQQILGQGPKLLIQFQNNGVVDDSQLPKDRFSAERLKGVDSTLKIQPAKLEDSAVYLCASSLGSKAFFGQGTRLTVV.

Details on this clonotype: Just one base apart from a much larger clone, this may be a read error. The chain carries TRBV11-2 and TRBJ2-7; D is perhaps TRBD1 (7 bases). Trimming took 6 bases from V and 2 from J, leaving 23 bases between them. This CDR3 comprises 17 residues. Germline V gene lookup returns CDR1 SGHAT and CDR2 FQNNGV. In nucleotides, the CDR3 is TGTGCCAGCAGGGTCACAGGAGGGGGCTCTTGGGCCTACGAGCAGTACTTC. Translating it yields CASRVTGGGSWAYEQYF.

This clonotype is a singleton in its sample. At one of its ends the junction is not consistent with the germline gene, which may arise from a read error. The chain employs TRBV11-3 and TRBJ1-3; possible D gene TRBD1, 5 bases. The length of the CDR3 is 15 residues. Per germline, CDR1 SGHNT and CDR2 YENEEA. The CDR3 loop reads CTSSFITGSGYTIYF. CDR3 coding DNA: TGTACCAGCAGCTTTATTACAGGTTCGGGATACACCATATATTTT.

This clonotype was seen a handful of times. The CDR3 nucleotides are TGTGCCAGCAGTAAAGACAAGCGTTATGGCTACACCTTC. It specifies CASSKDKRYGYTF. J is TRBJ1-2 and V is TRBV6-5; D call uncertain. The ends were cut back, 5 bases at V and 5 bases at J, with 12 bases in the middle. This CDR3 contains 13 residues. CDR1 is MNHEY and CDR2 is SVGAGI in the germline V gene.

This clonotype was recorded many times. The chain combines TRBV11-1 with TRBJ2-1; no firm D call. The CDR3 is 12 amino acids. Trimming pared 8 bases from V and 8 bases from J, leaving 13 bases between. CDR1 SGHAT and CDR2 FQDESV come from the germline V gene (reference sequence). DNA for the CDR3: TGTGCCAGCCGACATACCCGGGATGAGCAGTTCTTC. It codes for CASRHTRDEQFF.

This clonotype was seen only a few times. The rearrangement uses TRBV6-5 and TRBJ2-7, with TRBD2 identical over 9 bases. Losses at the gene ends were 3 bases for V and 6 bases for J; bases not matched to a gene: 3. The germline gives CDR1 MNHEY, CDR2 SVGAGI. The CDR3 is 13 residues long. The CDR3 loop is CASSYGLAREQYF. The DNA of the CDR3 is TGTGCCAGCAGTTATGGACTAGCGCGCGAGCAGTACTTC.

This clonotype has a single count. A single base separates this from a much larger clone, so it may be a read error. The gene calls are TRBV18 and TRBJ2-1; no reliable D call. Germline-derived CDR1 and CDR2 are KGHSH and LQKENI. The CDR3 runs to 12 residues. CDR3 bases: TGTGCCATCTCACCACGCTCCGCGGAGCAGTTCTTC. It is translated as CAISPRSAEQFF.

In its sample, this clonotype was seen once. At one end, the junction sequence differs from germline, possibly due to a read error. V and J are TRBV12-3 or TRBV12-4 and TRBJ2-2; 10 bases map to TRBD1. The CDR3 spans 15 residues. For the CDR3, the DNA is TGTGTCAACAGTTCGACAGGGGGCATAACCGGGGAACTGTTTTTT. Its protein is CVNSSTGGITGELFF.

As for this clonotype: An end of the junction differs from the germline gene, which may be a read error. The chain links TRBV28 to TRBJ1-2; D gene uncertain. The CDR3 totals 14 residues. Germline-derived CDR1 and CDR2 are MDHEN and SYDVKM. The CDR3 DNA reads TGTGCCAGCAGTTCCCTAGGACCTAACTATGGCTATAGCTTC. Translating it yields CASSSLGPNYGYSF.

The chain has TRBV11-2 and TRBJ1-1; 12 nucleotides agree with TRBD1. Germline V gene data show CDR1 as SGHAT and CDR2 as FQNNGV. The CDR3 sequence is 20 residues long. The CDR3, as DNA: TGTTCCGGCAGCGCTCGGGACAGGGGGCGCAAGAGGTGGAGTAATACTGAAGCTTTCTTT. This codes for CSGSARDRGRKRWSNTEAFF. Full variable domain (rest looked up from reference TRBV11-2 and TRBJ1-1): EAGVAQSPRYKIIEKRQSVAFWCNPISGHATLYWYQQILGQGPKLLIQFQNNGVVDDSQLPKDRFSAERLKGVDSTLKIQPAKLEDSAVYLCSGSARDRGRKRWSNTEAFFGQGTRLTVV.

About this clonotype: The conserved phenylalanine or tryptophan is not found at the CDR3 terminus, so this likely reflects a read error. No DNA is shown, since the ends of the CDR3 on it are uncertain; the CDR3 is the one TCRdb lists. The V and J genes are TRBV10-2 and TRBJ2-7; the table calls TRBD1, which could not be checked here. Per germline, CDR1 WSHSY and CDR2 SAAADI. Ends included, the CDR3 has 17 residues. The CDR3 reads CASSEFILGQGDHELYL.

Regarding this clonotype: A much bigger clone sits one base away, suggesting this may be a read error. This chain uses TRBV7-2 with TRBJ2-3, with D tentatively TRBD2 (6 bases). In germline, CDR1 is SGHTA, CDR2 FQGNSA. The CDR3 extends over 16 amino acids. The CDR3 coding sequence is TGTGCCAGCCTAAGGTCTTCCGGGACTCTCACAGTTACGCAGTATTTT. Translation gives CASLRSSGTLTVTQYF.

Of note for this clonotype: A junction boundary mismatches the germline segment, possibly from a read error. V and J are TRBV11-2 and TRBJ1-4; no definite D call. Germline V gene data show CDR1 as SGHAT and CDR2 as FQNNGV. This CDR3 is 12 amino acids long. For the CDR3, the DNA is TGTACCAGCAGCCCCCGGGTGGGAAAACTGTTTTTT. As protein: CTSSPRVGKLFF.

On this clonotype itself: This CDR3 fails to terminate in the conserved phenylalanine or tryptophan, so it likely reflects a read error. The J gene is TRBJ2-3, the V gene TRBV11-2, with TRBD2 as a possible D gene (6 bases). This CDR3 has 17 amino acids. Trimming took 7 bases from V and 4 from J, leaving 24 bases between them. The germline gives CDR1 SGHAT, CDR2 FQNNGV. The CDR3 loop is CASKLGGLTYTSDTQYY. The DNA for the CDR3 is TGTGCCAGCAAATTAGGAGGACTAACGTACACATCAGATACGCAGTATTAT.

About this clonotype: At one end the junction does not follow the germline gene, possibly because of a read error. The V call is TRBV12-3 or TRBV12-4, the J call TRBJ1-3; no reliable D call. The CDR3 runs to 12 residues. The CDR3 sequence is CASGRSGNTVHF. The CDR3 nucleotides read TGTGCCAGCGGGCGCTCTGGAAACACCGTACACTTT.

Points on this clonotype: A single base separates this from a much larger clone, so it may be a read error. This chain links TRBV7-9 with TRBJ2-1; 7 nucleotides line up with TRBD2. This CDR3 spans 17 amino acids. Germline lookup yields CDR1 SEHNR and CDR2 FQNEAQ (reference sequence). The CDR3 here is CANSLGGRGSSYNEQFF. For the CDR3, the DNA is TGTGCCAACAGCTTAGGTGGGCGCGGGAGCTCCTACAATGAGCAGTTCTTC.

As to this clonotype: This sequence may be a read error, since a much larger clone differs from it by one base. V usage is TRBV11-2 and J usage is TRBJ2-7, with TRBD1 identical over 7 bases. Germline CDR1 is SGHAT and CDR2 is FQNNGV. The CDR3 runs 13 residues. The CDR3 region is CTSSLEGAGGQYF. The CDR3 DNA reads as TGTACCAGCAGCTTAGAGGGGGCAGGGGGGCAGTACTTC.

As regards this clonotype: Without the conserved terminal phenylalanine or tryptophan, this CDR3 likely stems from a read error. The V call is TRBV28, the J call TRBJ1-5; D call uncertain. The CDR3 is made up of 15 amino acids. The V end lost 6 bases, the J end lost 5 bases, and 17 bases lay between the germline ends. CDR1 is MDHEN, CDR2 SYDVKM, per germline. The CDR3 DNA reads TGTGCCAGCAGCCAGTCGGGAGTCAGCGATCAGCCCCAGCATGTT. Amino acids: CASSQSGVSDQPQHV.

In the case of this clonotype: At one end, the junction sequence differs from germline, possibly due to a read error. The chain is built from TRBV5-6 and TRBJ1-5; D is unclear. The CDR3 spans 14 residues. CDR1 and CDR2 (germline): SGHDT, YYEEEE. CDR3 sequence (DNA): TGTGTCAGCAGCTTGAGTGGGATCCATCAGCCCCAGCATTTT. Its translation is CVSSLSGIHQPQHF. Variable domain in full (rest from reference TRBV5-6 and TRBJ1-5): DAGVTQSPTHLIKTRGQQVTLRCSPKSGHDTVSWYQQALGQGPQFIFQYYEEEERQRGNFPDRFSGHQFPNYSSELNVNALLLGDSALYLCVSSLSGIHQPQHFGDGTRLSIL.

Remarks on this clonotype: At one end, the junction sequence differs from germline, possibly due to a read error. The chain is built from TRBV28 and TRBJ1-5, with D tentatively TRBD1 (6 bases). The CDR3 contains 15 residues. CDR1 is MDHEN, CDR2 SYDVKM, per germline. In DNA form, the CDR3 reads TGCGCCAGCAGGGCGGGGGGCCGATGCAATCAGCCCCAGCATTTT. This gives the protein CASRAGGRCNQPQHF.